This T cell receptor (beta chain) stems from a study of CD8 T cells in ankylosing spondylitis. General study points: CD8+ cells made up the disease-linked clones, which were relatively rare in peripheral blood. Both synovial fluid and blood in reactive arthritis had previously been reported to carry some motif variants. Blood from ankylosing spondylitis patients appeared to carry a characteristic eight-variant TCR beta motif. Matched synovial fluid from ankylosing spondylitis patients was reported to be enriched for disease-linked clones.

This clonotype was seen only a few times. Its antigen is unknown. CDR1 and CDR2 from the germline V gene are SGHAT and FQNNGV. This CDR3 has 19 amino acids. The V end was cut by 5 bases, the J end by 1 base, with 25 bases between. Generation of TCR beta libraries employed quantitative 5'-RACE incorporating molecular barcodes. TCRdb reprocessed the 5' RACE reads via MiXCR and lists one record per CDR3 protein. The sample holds around 450,000 distinct CDR3 sequences; roughly 26% are singletons and the top ten take 0.89%. This TCR came from a male donor with ankylosing spondylitis. The chain couples TRBV11-2 to TRBJ2-3; possible D gene TRBD1, 6 bases. The sequenced material came from blood, either unsorted or a sorted T cell fraction (not recorded which). The CDR3 DNA sequence: TGTGCCAGCAGCCCTAGAGGCCGGGACACTCAACCGGGCACAGATACGCAGTATTTT. This gives the protein CASSPRGRDTQPGTDTQYF. Based on the CDR3 plus reference TRBV11-2 and TRBJ2-3, the full variable domain is EAGVAQSPRYKIIEKRQSVAFWCNPISGHATLYWYQQILGQGPKLLIQFQNNGVVDDSQLPKDRFSAERLKGVDSTLKIQPAKLEDSAVYLCASSPRGRDTQPGTDTQYFGPGTRLTVL.